This T cell receptor beta chain came from a study of blood T cell repertoires in COVID-19. Study background: Acute-phase and convalescent COVID-19 samples originated in the United States, Italy and Spain. PBMCs, B-cell-depleted T cells, or T cells were the source of the cDNA or gDNA that made up the material.

In the original analysis: Reference gene primers were amplified, and this amplification served to estimate nucleated cell counts. Sequencing was performed with immunoSEQ multiplex PCR; in TCRdb, only in-frame clones are kept and a portion is missing. V, J and clone size were drawn from that table, and D and trimming were deduced from the DNA. The data hold nearly 350,000 clones, with around 83% observed a single time. Germline trimming cut 5 bases from V and 4 bases from J; bases unmatched to any gene: 10. Germline assignment: CDR1 SGHTS and CDR2 YDEGEE. This CDR3 has 15 amino acids. The gene calls are TRBV5-8 and TRBJ2-3; 7 bases are shared with TRBD1. The source of this sequence is a man between 25 and 39 years old with active or convalescent COVID-19. The material sequenced was peripheral blood. The CDR3 region is CASRLGTAAADTQYF. CDR3 nucleotide sequence: TGTGCCAGCAGGCTGGGGACAGCGGCCGCAGATACGCAGTATTTT.